The source of this T cell receptor (beta chain) is a study of blood T cell repertoires in COVID-19. On the study more broadly: T cells, B-cell-depleted T cells, or PBMCs provided the cDNA or gDNA that served as material.

Sequencing was performed with immunoSEQ multiplex PCR; in TCRdb, only in-frame clones are kept and a portion is missing. The sample shows fewer than 200,000 clones, over 80% of them seen only once. The germline V gene has CDR1 SGHTA and CDR2 FQGNSA. V lost 5 bases to trimming and J lost 11 bases; unmatched junction nucleotides: 8. CDR3 length equals 12 residues. The Seattle patients joined while their infection was active and were tracked longitudinally afterward. This receptor was taken from a woman in her fifties or sixties with COVID-19, enrolled during active disease. This rearrangement joins TRBV7-2 to TRBJ1-1; TRBD1 matches 7 bases. The specimen sequenced was peripheral blood. This CDR3 is CASSTDRERAFF. Written as DNA, the CDR3 is TGTGCCAGCAGCACCGACAGGGAAAGGGCTTTCTTT.